Shown below are 22 T cell receptor beta chains from a single sample sequenced in a study of radiotherapy plus CTLA-4 blockade in lung cancer. Only in-frame clones appear in the TCRdb table, and some are missing; sequencing was by immunoSEQ multiplex PCR. Found here are approximately 83,000 clones, more than 60% of them singletons; the top ten hold under 5%. The material sequenced was peripheral blood, taken from a patient treated with radiotherapy plus ipilimumab. The receptors originated from a human donor with non-small cell lung cancer who had a partial response to radiotherapy plus ipilimumab. Some clones in this sample may be carry-over from other donors' samples.

V gene TRBV5-5 combines with J gene TRBJ1-5; TRBD1 agrees at 10 bases. Looked up from germline, CDR1 is SGHKS and CDR2 is YYEKEE (reference sequence). The CDR3 sequence is 19 residues long. V shed 2 bases, J shed 2 bases, and the junction held 13 bases outside the gene matches. For the CDR3, the DNA is TGTGCCAGCAGCTTACTCCGGGACAGGGGACCCGAGGGCAATCAGCCCCAGCATTTT. Protein: CASSLLRDRGPEGNQPQHF.

V is TRBV7-9 and J is TRBJ1-1; no reliable D call. The CDR3 has 15 amino acids. Deletions cut 5 bases from V and 1 base from J, with 14 bases between. Germline V gene sequence: CDR1 SEHNR, CDR2 FQNEAQ (reference sequence). CDR3 loop: CASSPRRAENTEAFF. CDR3 bases: TGTGCCAGCAGCCCCCGGCGGGCCGAGAACACTGAAGCTTTCTTT.

J is TRBJ2-6 and V is TRBV5-1, with 9 nucleotides matching TRBD1. The germline V gene encodes CDR1 SGHRS and CDR2 YFSETQ. This CDR3 comprises 18 residues. V trimming: 0 bases; J trimming: 2 bases; junction bases outside the gene matches: 6. CDR3 coding DNA: TGCGCCAGCAGCTTGGCCGGGACAGGGAGTACTGGGGCCAACGTCCTGACTTTC. Translation: CASSLAGTGSTGANVLTF. Drawing the rest from reference TRBV5-1 and TRBJ2-6, the complete variable domain is KAGVTQTPRYLIKTRGQQVTLSCSPISGHRSVSWYQQTPGQGLQFLFEYFSETQRNKGNFPGRFSGRQFSNSRSEMNVSTLELGDSALYLCASSLAGTGSTGANVLTFGAGSRLTVL.

This clone was counted only a few times. The CDR3 loop is CASSNQGLEEKLFF. Here the CDR3 DNA reads TGTGCCAGCAGCAACCAGGGGCTGGAGGAAAAACTGTTTTTT. This chain joins TRBV7-9 and TRBJ1-4; D is possibly TRBD1 (6 bases). Germline V lookup: CDR1 SEHNR, CDR2 FQNEAQ (reference sequence). Trimming pared 5 bases from V and 8 bases from J, leaving 15 bases between. This CDR3 has 14 amino acids.

This chain uses TRBV6-5 with TRBJ2-7, with D possibly matching TRBD1 (5 bases). Trimming removed 6 bases at V and 6 bases at J, with 12 bases between. CDR1 and CDR2 from the germline V gene are MNHEY and SVGAGI. The CDR3 loop spans 12 amino acids. Written as DNA, the CDR3 is TGTGCCAGCAGGCCAGGGTGGGGCGAGCAGTACTTC. Protein product: CASRPGWGEQYF.

This clone has just one count. V gene TRBV6-1 combines with J gene TRBJ1-1; no reliable D call. Germline V gene sequence: CDR1 MNHNS, CDR2 SASEGT. The CDR3 length is 12 residues. Trimming cost V 5 bases and J 8 bases, with 12 bases left between them. The CDR3 DNA is TGTGCCAGCAGTATAATCTCCAGAGAAGCTTTCTTT. Translated, it gives CASSIISREAFF.

CDR3 protein: CASSYLSSNYGYTF. The CDR3 coding sequence is TGTGCCAGCAGTTACCTAAGCTCTAACTATGGCTACACCTTC. The rearrangement uses TRBV2 and TRBJ1-2, with D unresolved. Trimming took 5 bases from V and 0 from J, leaving 10 bases between them. The germline CDR1 and CDR2 sequences are SNHLY and FYNNEI. This CDR3 comprises 14 residues.

This clone appeared a few times. The CDR3 nucleotides read TGTGCCAGCAGGGATAGCGGGAGGGTCTTGACCGGGGAGCTGTTTTTT. It codes for CASRDSGRVLTGELFF. The J gene is TRBJ2-2, the V gene TRBV11-2; TRBD2 agrees at 11 bases. Germline CDR1 is SGHAT and CDR2 is FQNNGV. J gave up 5 bases and V 6 bases, and 8 bases lay outside the gene matches. The CDR3 loop spans 16 amino acids. Based on the CDR3 plus reference TRBV11-2 and TRBJ2-2, the full variable domain is EAGVAQSPRYKIIEKRQSVAFWCNPISGHATLYWYQQILGQGPKLLIQFQNNGVVDDSQLPKDRFSAERLKGVDSTLKIQPAKLEDSAVYLCASRDSGRVLTGELFFGEGSRLTVL.

This rearrangement joins TRBV5-1 to TRBJ1-3, with D unresolved. CDR1 and CDR2 from the germline V gene are SGHRS and YFSETQ. The CDR3 extends over 14 amino acids. Trimming shortened V by 0 bases and J by 3 bases, and 7 bases separated the two germline ends. The CDR3 DNA follows: TGCGCCAGCAGCTTGGGAGGGAGTGGAAACACCATATATTTT. Amino acids: CASSLGGSGNTIYF.

The CDR3 DNA is TGTGCCAGCAGCCAGACCGGGACAGGGGTCTACGAGCAGTACTTC. Amino acids: CASSQTGTGVYEQYF. V gene TRBV4-2 combines with J gene TRBJ2-7; 10 bases align to TRBD1. The CDR3 is 15 residues long. V shed 3 bases, J shed 3 bases, and the junction held 5 bases outside the gene matches. Germline CDR1 reads LGHNA; CDR2 reads YNFKEQ.

V is TRBV2 and J is TRBJ1-3; no reliable D call. V lost 5 bases to trimming and J lost 0 bases, with 11 bases between them. The CDR3 covers 15 residues. The germline V gene has CDR1 SNHLY and CDR2 FYNNEI. CDR3 coding DNA: TGTGCCAGCAGTTCTCTGACGGGCTCTGGAAACACCATATATTTT. Its translation: CASSSLTGSGNTIYF.

The J gene is TRBJ1-1, the V gene TRBV6-1, with a possible D match to TRBD1 (6 bases). The V gene's germline CDR1 is MNHNS and CDR2 SASEGT. This CDR3 has 13 residues. Trimming shortened V by 5 bases and J by 5 bases, and 12 bases separated the two germline ends. DNA of the CDR3: TGTGCCAGCAGTATTCTGGACAGTACTGAAGCTTTCTTT. Protein product: CASSILDSTEAFF.

The genes are TRBV11-2 and TRBJ2-2, with 7 bases identical to TRBD1. The V gene's germline CDR1 is SGHAT and CDR2 FQNNGV. The CDR3 extends over 15 amino acids. V trimming: 5 bases; J trimming: 2 bases; junction bases outside the gene matches: 5. Written as DNA, the CDR3 is TGTGCCAGCAGCCCGAGACAGGGAAACACCGGGGAGCTGTTTTTT. Translating it yields CASSPRQGNTGELFF. The full variable domain, rest sourced from reference TRBV11-2 and TRBJ2-2, is EAGVAQSPRYKIIEKRQSVAFWCNPISGHATLYWYQQILGQGPKLLIQFQNNGVVDDSQLPKDRFSAERLKGVDSTLKIQPAKLEDSAVYLCASSPRQGNTGELFFGEGSRLTVL.

The CDR3 region has the DNA TGTGCCAGCAGTGATTGGGGGACAGGATATGGTGAAGCTTTCTTT. It specifies CASSDWGTGYGEAFF. This chain uses TRBV6-1 with TRBJ1-1, with TRBD1 matching 8 bases. Germline CDR1 and CDR2: MNHNS and SASEGT. The V and J ends lost 3 bases and 7 bases, in that order; junction bases with no gene match: 10. There are 15 residues in the CDR3.

The genes are TRBV11-3 and TRBJ2-7, with a weak D call TRBD1 (5 bases). The CDR3 length is 15 residues. CDR1 is SGHNT and CDR2 is YENEEA in the germline V gene. Trimming removed 3 bases from V and 0 bases from J, with 12 bases in between. The CDR3 protein is CASSFSQGFSYEQYF. CDR3 sequence (DNA): TGTGCCAGCAGCTTTTCCCAGGGCTTCTCCTACGAGCAGTACTTC.

The V and J genes are TRBV19 and TRBJ2-3; 7 nucleotides agree with TRBD2. This CDR3 is built from 15 residues. J gave up 0 bases and V 4 bases, and 4 bases lay outside the gene matches. The germline gives CDR1 LNHDA, CDR2 SQIVND (reference sequence). The CDR3 coding sequence is TGTGCCAGTAGTACCCTAGCGGAAAGCACAGATACGCAGTATTTT. Residues: CASSTLAESTDTQYF.

This chain links TRBV28 with TRBJ2-2; D is possibly TRBD2 (6 bases). The CDR3 has 14 residues. Germline-derived CDR1 and CDR2 are MDHEN and SYDVKM. V was cut by 6 bases and J by 4 bases, with 12 bases left in between. CDR3 in DNA: TGTGCCAGCAGCCCCGCCGGGGGCACCGGGGAGCTGTTTTTT. Translated: CASSPAGGTGELFF.

This chain links TRBV6-4 with TRBJ1-1; TRBD1 matches 7 bases. With V trimmed by 5 bases and J by 4 bases, 7 bases remained unmatched. This CDR3 is built from 14 residues. The germline gives CDR1 MRHNA, CDR2 SNTAGT. The DNA of the CDR3 is TGTGCCAGCAGTCCCGACAGGGAAAGCACTGAAGCTTTCTTT. Amino acids: CASSPDRESTEAFF.

The chain recombines TRBV5-1 with TRBJ2-2, with TRBD1 as a possible D gene (5 bases). Germline CDR1 SGHRS, CDR2 YFSETQ. This CDR3 region has 14 residues. V gave up 2 bases and J gave up 4 bases, with 9 bases separating them. The CDR3 DNA reads TGCGCCAGCAGCTTCAGACAGAGCACCGGGGAGCTGTTTTTT. Translating it yields CASSFRQSTGELFF.

About this clone: The same CDR3 arises from other DNA sequences in this sample as well. The chain links TRBV19 to TRBJ2-7; D is possibly TRBD2 (6 bases). Germline CDR1 is LNHDA and CDR2 is SQIVND (reference sequence). The CDR3 length is 14 residues. Trimming shortened V by 0 bases and J by 6 bases, and 12 bases separated the two germline ends. CDR3 in amino acids: CASSIDPGEGEQYF. As DNA, the CDR3 is TGTGCCAGTAGTATAGATCCGGGGGAAGGCGAGCAGTACTTC.

The CDR3: CASSQGAAGNTIYF. The DNA of the CDR3 is TGTGCCAGCTCACAGGGGGCGGCTGGAAACACCATATATTTT. The chain combines TRBV18 with TRBJ1-3; 7 nucleotides match TRBD1. The germline gives CDR1 KGHSH, CDR2 LQKENI. Trimming at V came to 4 bases and at J to 2 bases, leaving 2 bases not matched to a gene. The CDR3 is 14 residues long.

The chain employs TRBV5-1 and TRBJ2-7; TRBD1 is a possible D gene (7 bases). Germline-derived CDR1 and CDR2 are SGHRS and YFSETQ. Trimming took 0 bases from V and 1 from J, leaving 8 bases between them. This CDR3 contains 14 residues. The CDR3 region has the DNA TGCGCCAGCAGCTTGGCAGGGGGGTCCTACGAGCAGTACTTC. Its translation is CASSLAGGSYEQYF. Supplemented by reference TRBV5-1 and TRBJ2-7, the full variable domain reads KAGVTQTPRYLIKTRGQQVTLSCSPISGHRSVSWYQQTPGQGLQFLFEYFSETQRNKGNFPGRFSGRQFSNSRSEMNVSTLELGDSALYLCASSLAGGSYEQYFGPGTRLTVT.